The 30 T cell receptor beta chains reported below all come from one sample, sequenced in a study of shared clonotypes between healthy human individuals. Clones were read by immunoSEQ multiplex PCR, and TCRdb kept only the in-frame ones, dropping some. The table has hundreds of thousands of clones, approximately 74% seen once; the top ten hold roughly 1.7%. The sequencing sample was made of memory CD4+ T cells sorted from blood. The subset here: CD45RA-negative fraction. The receptor source for this set is a woman aged 25 to 39 in good health.

J is TRBJ2-5 and V is TRBV5-1; tentatively, D is TRBD1 (7 bases). CDR1 and CDR2 (germline): SGHRS, YFSETQ. V was trimmed by 4 bases and J by 5 bases, leaving 12 bases between them. CDR3 size: 13 residues. This CDR3 is CASSGGGVETQYF. CDR3 sequence (DNA): TGCGCCAGCAGCGGAGGGGGCGTGGAGACCCAGTACTTC.

This chain connects TRBV5-1 to TRBJ2-1, with TRBD2 as a possible D gene (7 bases). Germline loops: CDR1 SGHRS, CDR2 YFSETQ. The CDR3 has 16 residues. Between the trimmed V and J ends, which lost 4 bases and 5 bases, there was a span of 19 bases. The CDR3 reads CASSPRTRGADNEQFF. CDR3 in DNA: TGCGCCAGCAGCCCCCGGACTAGGGGGGCCGACAATGAGCAGTTCTTC.

This chain connects TRBV4-1 to TRBJ2-1; 14 bases map to TRBD2. The CDR3 runs 17 residues. The V gene end was trimmed by 4 bases and the J gene end by 7 bases; junction bases not matched to a gene: 9. Per the germline V gene, CDR1 is MGHRA and CDR2 is YSYEKL. CDR3 sequence: CASSPGGGTSGSNEQFF. The CDR3 DNA reads TGCGCCAGCAGCCCCGGGGGTGGGACTAGCGGGAGTAATGAGCAGTTCTTC.

The rearrangement joins TRBV18 to TRBJ1-2; 7 bases fit TRBD1. Germline-derived CDR1 and CDR2 are KGHSH and LQKENI. The V segment lost 4 bases and the J segment 4 bases; nucleotides outside the gene matches: 12. The length of the CDR3 is 16 residues. The CDR3 is CASSLRQGVVVYGYTF. CDR3 bases: TGTGCCAGCTCACTAAGACAGGGTGTCGTGGTCTATGGCTACACCTTC.

This chain connects TRBV5-1 to TRBJ2-1, with TRBD2 matching 10 bases. Trimming took 5 bases from V and 7 from J; bases not matched to a gene: 6. Germline V gene lookup returns CDR1 SGHRS and CDR2 YFSETQ. CDR3 length: 14 residues. The CDR3 coding sequence is TGCGCCAGCAGTCTAGCGGGAGCCCGTAATGAGCAGTTCTTC. This encodes CASSLAGARNEQFF.

This chain uses TRBV2 with TRBJ2-3; possible D gene TRBD2, 6 bases. V shed 6 bases and J shed 2 bases, with 12 bases lying between them. The germline gives CDR1 SNHLY, CDR2 FYNNEI. The CDR3 spans 14 residues. The CDR3 sequence: CASSYPDYTDTQYF. CDR3 sequence (DNA): TGTGCCAGCAGCTACCCGGACTACACAGATACGCAGTATTTT.

The rearrangement joins TRBV28 to TRBJ1-1; 11 bases match TRBD1. V was pared by 5 bases and J by 4 bases, with 3 bases of the junction left unmatched. CDR3 length: 14 residues. In germline, CDR1 is MDHEN, CDR2 SYDVKM. CDR3 in DNA: TGTGCCAGCAGTCCAGGGACAGGGGGCACTGAAGCTTTCTTT. Translated, it gives CASSPGTGGTEAFF.

This chain links TRBV7-8 with TRBJ2-5; TRBD2 is a possible D gene (5 bases). This CDR3 has 13 amino acids. Trimming took 0 bases from V and 6 from J, leaving 8 bases between them. The germline V gene has CDR1 SGHVS and CDR2 FQNEAQ. CDR3 coding DNA: TGTGCCAGCAGCTTAGCAGGAGGACAGACCCAGTACTTC. Protein: CASSLAGGQTQYF.

The chain combines TRBV19 with TRBJ1-1, with TRBD1 matching over 7 bases. CDR1 is LNHDA and CDR2 is SQIVND in the germline V gene (reference sequence). Losses at the gene ends were 5 bases for V and 5 bases for J; bases not matched to a gene: 5. CDR3 length: 13 amino acids. The CDR3 DNA is TGTGCCAGTAGTGCCGACAGGGAAACTGAAGCTTTCTTT. Its translation is CASSADRETEAFF.

Here the CDR3 reads CASSYSIAGAGETQYF. The CDR3 nucleotides read TGTGCCAGCAGTTACTCGATAGCCGGGGCGGGGGAGACCCAGTACTTC. The chain combines TRBV6-5 with TRBJ2-5, with D perhaps matching TRBD2 (6 bases). V dropped 0 bases and J dropped 5 bases, with 16 bases sitting between them. Germline V gene sequence: CDR1 MNHEY, CDR2 SVGAGI. The CDR3 spans 16 residues.

The CDR3 DNA reads TGTGCCAGTAGTATATTCCGCGGGAAGGGAGATACGCAGTATTTT. Translation: CASSIFRGKGDTQYF. This chain joins TRBV19 and TRBJ2-3; possible D gene TRBD2, 6 bases. V lost 2 bases to trimming and J lost 5 bases, with 14 bases between them. The CDR3 is 15 residues long. The V gene's germline CDR1 is LNHDA and CDR2 SQIVND (reference sequence).

V usage is TRBV4-2 and J usage is TRBJ2-1; 8 nucleotides line up with TRBD2. After removal of 1 base from V and 5 bases from J, the junction contained 10 bases not matched to a gene. Germline loops: CDR1 LGHNA, CDR2 YNFKEQ. This CDR3 is 17 amino acids long. This chain's CDR3 is CASSQVIGTSGNNEQFF. The CDR3 nucleotides read TGTGCCAGCAGCCAAGTCATTGGCACTAGCGGTAACAATGAGCAGTTCTTC.

J is TRBJ2-5 and V is TRBV29-1; D is unresolved. CDR1 is SQVTM and CDR2 is ANQGSEA in the germline V gene. The germline V and J ends were trimmed by 4 bases and 1 base, with 7 bases remaining between them. The CDR3 sequence is 12 residues long. CDR3 nucleotide sequence: TGCAGCGTTGTACTAATCCAAGAGACCCAGTACTTC. Translated: CSVVLIQETQYF.

The chain carries TRBV6-5 and TRBJ2-1; D is perhaps TRBD2 (6 bases). CDR3 length: 13 amino acids. The V gene's germline CDR1 is MNHEY and CDR2 SVGAGI. The germline V and J ends were trimmed by 8 bases and 5 bases, with 13 bases remaining between them. CDR3 sequence: CASERRGNNEQFF. CDR3 sequence (DNA): TGTGCCAGCGAAAGGAGGGGCAACAATGAGCAGTTCTTC.

The rearrangement uses TRBV7-9 and TRBJ2-2; TRBD2 is a possible D gene (6 bases). Germline CDR1 and CDR2: SEHNR and FQNEAQ (reference sequence). The V and J ends lost 5 bases and 1 base respectively, with 11 bases between them. The CDR3 extends over 15 amino acids. CDR3 sequence (DNA): TGTGCCAGCAGCGCACGGGGAGGGAACACCGGGGAGCTGTTTTTT. Amino acid sequence: CASSARGGNTGELFF.

This sequence joins TRBV5-1 and TRBJ2-6; the D gene is possibly TRBD2 (6 bases). V was shortened by 3 bases and J by 0 bases, with 13 bases between the two germline ends. Germline V gene sequence: CDR1 SGHRS, CDR2 YFSETQ. CDR3 length: 17 amino acids. CDR3 amino acids: CASSWRELNSGANVLTF. DNA of the CDR3: TGCGCCAGCAGCTGGAGGGAACTAAACTCTGGGGCCAACGTCCTGACTTTC.

In its sample, this clone was seen once. The rearrangement links TRBV4-1 to TRBJ2-7; no clear D gene. From germline, CDR1 is MGHRA and CDR2 YSYEKL. The CDR3 has 13 amino acids. Deletions cut 1 base from V and 5 bases from J, with 9 bases between. DNA for the CDR3: TGCGCCAGCAGCCAAGTCCTTTTGCACGAGCAGTACTTC. It translates to CASSQVLLHEQYF.

This clone was recorded once. The CDR3 protein is CASSIGGLHDYEQYF. Here the CDR3 DNA reads TGTGCCAGTAGTATCGGGGGACTTCACGATTACGAGCAGTACTTC. The V and J genes are TRBV19 and TRBJ2-7, with a possible D match to TRBD2 (6 bases). The CDR3 totals 15 residues. CDR1 and CDR2 (germline): LNHDA, SQIVND (reference sequence). The V and J ends lost 3 bases and 4 bases respectively, with 16 bases between them.

Of note for this clone: A read error may explain this, as a much larger clone is one base away. The chain is built from TRBV6-5 and TRBJ2-3; 7 nucleotides agree with TRBD2. This CDR3 contains 15 residues. Germline-derived CDR1 and CDR2 are MNHEY and SVGAGI. Unmatched junction bases numbered 0, after V lost 0 bases and J lost 0 bases. In DNA form, the CDR3 reads TGTGCCAGCAGTTACTCTAGCGGGAGCACAGATACGCAGTATTTT. As protein: CASSYSSGSTDTQYF.

The genes are TRBV5-4 and TRBJ2-7, with D maybe TRBD2 (6 bases). The CDR3 totals 16 residues. The V end lost 6 bases, the J end lost 3 bases, and 22 bases lay between the germline ends. Per the germline V gene, CDR1 is SGHNT and CDR2 is YYREEE (reference sequence). The CDR3 DNA reads as TGTGCCAGCACCACTGGGGGGACCTCGGGCAACTACGAGCAGTACTTC. It specifies CASTTGGTSGNYEQYF. Looking up the rest from reference TRBV5-4 and TRBJ2-7 gives the full variable domain: ETGVTQSPTHLIKTRGQQVTLRCSSQSGHNTVSWYQQALGQGPQFIFQYYREEENGRGNFPPRFSGLQFPNYSSELNVNALELDDSALYLCASTTGGTSGNYEQYFGPGTRLTVT.

To note about this clone: At the DNA level, this CDR3 is encoded by other sequences in the same sample as well. The chain uses TRBV6-1 and TRBJ2-5, with D perhaps matching TRBD1 (5 bases). The V gene lost 4 bases and the J gene lost 2 bases, with 8 bases spanning the gap. Germline V gene data show CDR1 as MNHNS and CDR2 as SASEGT. CDR3 length: 13 residues. CDR3 sequence: CASSARGQETQYF. CDR3 coding DNA: TGTGCCAGCAGTGCTAGGGGACAAGAGACCCAGTACTTC.

This clone showed up just once. The rearrangement joins TRBV7-2 to TRBJ2-2; 12 bases fit TRBD2. This CDR3 has 17 residues. The V and J ends lost 4 bases and 2 bases, in that order; junction bases with no gene match: 5. Germline CDR1 SGHTA, CDR2 FQGNSA. In DNA, the CDR3 is TGTGCCAGCAGCTCAGGACTAGCGGGGACAAACACCGGGGAGCTGTTTTTT. It yields the protein CASSSGLAGTNTGELFF.

The J gene is TRBJ2-5, the V gene TRBV10-3; D gene ambiguous. The germline gives CDR1 ENHRY, CDR2 SYGVKD. CDR3 length: 14 residues. Trimming removed 0 bases from V and 2 bases from J, with 7 bases in between. The CDR3 DNA reads as TGTGCCATCAGTGAGTCGTGGGAACAAGAGACCCAGTACTTC. This sequence encodes CAISESWEQETQYF.

The chain uses TRBV28 and TRBJ1-2, with D perhaps TRBD1 (5 bases). Germline loops: CDR1 MDHEN, CDR2 SYDVKM. V lost 7 bases and J 4 bases, leaving 13 bases between the germline ends. This CDR3 is 13 amino acids long. CDR3 DNA sequence: TGTGCCAGCACGTCAGGGAGTTTCTATGGCTACACCTTC. Translated, it gives CASTSGSFYGYTF.

The chain carries TRBV30 and TRBJ2-3; possibly TRBD2 for D (5 bases). Germline CDR1 reads GTSNPN; CDR2 reads SVGIG (reference sequence). V gave up 1 base and J gave up 6 bases, with 11 bases separating them. The CDR3 has 13 amino acids. This CDR3 is CAWSDGMEDTQYF. CDR3 in DNA: TGTGCCTGGAGTGACGGGATGGAGGATACGCAGTATTTT.

This clone was observed a few times. This chain links TRBV4-1 with TRBJ2-3, with D perhaps TRBD2 (6 bases). This CDR3 region has 12 residues. Germline lookup yields CDR1 MGHRA and CDR2 YSYEKL. V was clipped by 3 bases and J by 8 bases, with 9 bases between them. The CDR3: CASSQEGVTQYF. CDR3 in DNA: TGCGCCAGCAGCCAGGAGGGAGTTACGCAGTATTTT.

The chain uses TRBV2 and TRBJ1-6; D is unclear. Germline loops: CDR1 SNHLY, CDR2 FYNNEI. Trimming left V 3 bases short and J 9 bases short, with 6 bases between. The CDR3 is 12 amino acids. In nucleotides, the CDR3 is TGTGCCAGCAGTGACTCCTTTTCACCCCTCCACTTT. Translating it yields CASSDSFSPLHF.

The J gene is TRBJ1-2, the V gene TRBV28, with 9 bases identical to TRBD1. V was pared by 5 bases and J by 5 bases, with 18 bases of the junction left unmatched. Germline CDR1 is MDHEN and CDR2 is SYDVKM. CDR3 size: 18 residues. The CDR3 DNA sequence: TGTGCCAGCAGTCACTATTCCCTCAACAGGGGGCCGGGGTATGGCTACACCTTC. Its translation is CASSHYSLNRGPGYGYTF.

This chain uses TRBV28 with TRBJ1-3; D remains unclear. V dropped 4 bases and J dropped 4 bases, with 17 bases sitting between them. Germline V gene lookup returns CDR1 MDHEN and CDR2 SYDVKM. There are 16 residues in the CDR3. In DNA, the CDR3 is TGTGCCAGCAGTTCACCCCTGCGGTCGGGGGGAAACACCATATATTTT. Encoded protein: CASSSPLRSGGNTIYF.

This clone was counted only a few times. The chain combines TRBV7-9 with TRBJ2-5, with D maybe TRBD2 (6 bases). The germline CDR1 and CDR2 sequences are SEHNR and FQNEAQ (reference sequence). The CDR3 runs 15 residues. V lost 0 bases and J 4 bases, leaving 12 bases between the germline ends. The CDR3 protein is CASSLAGGRVETQYF. The DNA for the CDR3 is TGTGCCAGCAGCTTAGCCGGGGGTCGGGTAGAGACCCAGTACTTC.